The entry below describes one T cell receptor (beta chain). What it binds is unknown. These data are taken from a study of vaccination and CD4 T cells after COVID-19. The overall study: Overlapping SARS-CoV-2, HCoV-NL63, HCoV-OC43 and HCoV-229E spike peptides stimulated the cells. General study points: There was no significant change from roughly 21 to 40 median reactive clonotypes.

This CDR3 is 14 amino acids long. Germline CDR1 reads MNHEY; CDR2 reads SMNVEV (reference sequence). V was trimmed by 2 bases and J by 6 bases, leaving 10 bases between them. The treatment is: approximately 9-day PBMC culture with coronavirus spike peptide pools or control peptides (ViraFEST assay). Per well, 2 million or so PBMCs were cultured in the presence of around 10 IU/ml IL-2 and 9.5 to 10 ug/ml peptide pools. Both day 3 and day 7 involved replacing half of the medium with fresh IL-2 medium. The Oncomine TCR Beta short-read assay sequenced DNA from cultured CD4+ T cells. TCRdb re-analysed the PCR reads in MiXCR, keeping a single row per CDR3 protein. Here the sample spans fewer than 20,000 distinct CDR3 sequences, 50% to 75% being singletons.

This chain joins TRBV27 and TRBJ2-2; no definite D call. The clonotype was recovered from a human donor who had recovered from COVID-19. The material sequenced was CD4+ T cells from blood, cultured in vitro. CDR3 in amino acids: CASSLSQAAGELFF. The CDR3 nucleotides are TGTGCCAGCAGTTTAAGTCAGGCCGCCGGGGAGCTGTTTTTT.